A single sample gave rise to the 25 T cell receptor beta chains below, sequenced in a study of Ad26.COV2.S vaccination and SARS-CoV-2 variants. Treatment given: 15 to 20 received Ad26.COV2.S at low or high dose, single or two shots; five or six received placebo; per-sample allocation not given. At day 63 after the first vaccine or placebo injection, samples were drawn. This table comes from immunoSEQ multiplex PCR, and its TCRdb copy is limited to in-frame clones, with some not included. The sample records some 480,000 clones, around nine tenths being singletons. Sequencing used peripheral blood, obtained in a trial of Ad26.COV2.S vaccine versus placebo. The receptors derive from a person aged 18-60 years who received the Ad26.COV2.S COVID-19 vaccine or a placebo.

This sequence joins TRBV3-1 (or the pseudogene TRBV3-2) and TRBJ1-3; 10 bases agree with TRBD1. This CDR3 has 19 amino acids. CDR1 and CDR2 (germline): LGHDT, YNNKEL (reference sequence). V lost 3 bases to trimming and J lost 2 bases; unmatched junction nucleotides: 13. This CDR3 is CASSQGQGQDFSTGNTIYF. The CDR3 nucleotides read TGTGCCAGCAGCCAGGGACAGGGGCAAGACTTTAGTACTGGAAACACCATATATTTT.

The chain employs TRBV27 and TRBJ1-1; D uncertain. The CDR3 loop spans 12 amino acids. Germline V gene lookup returns CDR1 MNHEY and CDR2 SMNVEV (reference sequence). The ends were cut back, 10 bases at V and 7 bases at J, with 16 bases in the middle. CDR3 loop: CATQDGSREAFF. The CDR3 coding sequence is TGTGCCACCCAAGACGGGTCGCGTGAAGCTTTCTTT.

The rearrangement joins TRBV28 to TRBJ1-1, with D hard to call. The length of the CDR3 is 11 residues. CDR1 is MDHEN and CDR2 is SYDVKM in the germline V gene. V lost 7 bases and J lost 8, with 11 bases in between. The CDR3 here is CASNIRREAFF. The CDR3 DNA reads TGTGCCAGCAATATCCGTAGGGAAGCTTTCTTT.

The V gene is TRBV7-2, the J gene TRBJ1-1; 7 bases line up with TRBD1. CDR3 length equals 15 residues. V lost 5 bases and J lost 3; bases outside the gene matches: 9. In germline, CDR1 is SGHTA, CDR2 FQGNSA. CDR3 region: CASSQEQGIYTEAFF. The CDR3 DNA follows: TGTGCCAGCAGCCAGGAACAGGGGATATACACTGAAGCTTTCTTT.

There are a few counts of this clone. J is TRBJ2-7 and V is TRBV5-1; D may correspond to TRBD1 or TRBD2 (6 bases each). The length of the CDR3 is 14 residues. The V end lost 5 bases, the J end lost 3 bases, and 15 bases lay between the germline ends. CDR1 is SGHRS, CDR2 YFSETQ, per germline. The CDR3 region has the DNA TGCGCCAGCAGAAAACAGGAGGGGGACTACGAGCAGTACTTC. Translation: CASRKQEGDYEQYF.

The chain joins TRBV7-2 to TRBJ2-3; D possibly corresponds to TRBD2 (6 bases). Germline V gene data show CDR1 as SGHTA and CDR2 as FQGNSA. This CDR3 contains 13 residues. V dropped 2 bases and J dropped 8 bases, with 11 bases sitting between them. The CDR3 nucleotides are TGTGCCAGCAGCTTAAGGCGGGATGGTACGCAGTATTTT. Translation gives CASSLRRDGTQYF.

The chain combines TRBV7-8 with TRBJ1-1, with D unclear. V gave up 4 bases and J gave up 4 bases, with 13 bases separating them. Germline V gene data show CDR1 as SGHVS and CDR2 as FQNEAQ. CDR3 length: 14 residues. CDR3 nucleotide sequence: TGTGCCAGCAGCTCGGCGATCCGGGGCACTGAAGCTTTCTTT. Its protein product is CASSSAIRGTEAFF.

The chain joins TRBV12-5 to TRBJ1-1; no firm D call. V dropped 3 bases and J dropped 1 base, with 9 bases sitting between them. Germline CDR1 reads LGHNT; CDR2 reads FRNRAP. This CDR3 comprises 14 residues. CDR3 coding DNA: TGTGCTAGTGGTTTCGATAACAGGAACACTGAAGCTTTCTTT. Translated: CASGFDNRNTEAFF.

This clone has a handful of counts. V is TRBV19 and J is TRBJ2-2; D uncertain. The V and J ends lost 2 bases and 8 bases respectively, with 9 bases between them. This CDR3 comprises 13 residues. CDR1 LNHDA and CDR2 SQIVND come from the germline V gene (reference sequence). CDR3 sequence reads: CASSILLGGELFF. DNA of the CDR3: TGTGCCAGTAGTATACTGTTAGGAGGGGAGCTGTTTTTT.

The V and J genes are TRBV11-2 and TRBJ2-4, with D tentatively TRBD1 (5 bases). V lost 1 base, J lost 9 bases, and 13 bases lay in between. The CDR3 runs 14 residues. Looked up from germline, CDR1 is SGHAT and CDR2 is FQNNGV. In DNA form, the CDR3 reads TGTGCCAGCAGCTTAGTCGGGCAGGGTACCATTCAGTACTTC. This sequence encodes CASSLVGQGTIQYF.

The CDR3 bases are TGTGCCAGCAGCCCCCGGACGCTTGCAACTAATGAAAAACTGTTTTTT. Translating it yields CASSPRTLATNEKLFF. The gene calls are TRBV7-6 and TRBJ1-4; D gene ambiguous. V was pared by 5 bases and J by 0 bases, with 13 bases between. This CDR3 region has 16 residues. Germline assignment: CDR1 SGHVS and CDR2 FNYEAQ.

The CDR3 DNA is TGTGCCAGCAGTGAGCAACCGAACACTGAAGCTTTCTTT. Amino acid sequence: CASSEQPNTEAFF. The V gene is TRBV2, the J gene TRBJ1-1; D is uncertain. Germline V CDR1 and CDR2: SNHLY, FYNNEI. The CDR3 totals 13 residues. The V end was cut by 3 bases, the J end by 1 base, with 6 bases between.

Only one count was recorded for this clone. The chain carries TRBV6-5 and TRBJ2-7; 7 bases are a match to TRBD1. The germline CDR1 and CDR2 sequences are MNHEY and SVGAGI. The CDR3 totals 15 residues. The trim removed 4 bases at V and 7 bases at J, leaving 13 bases unmatched. In nucleotides, the CDR3 is TGTGCCAGCAGTTCCGGGACAGCCCCGACTAAAGAGCAGTACTTC. Protein sequence: CASSSGTAPTKEQYF.

As concerns this clone: A read error may account for a junction end that differs from germline. The rearrangement uses TRBV2 and TRBJ2-3; D uncertain. Germline V CDR1 and CDR2: SNHLY, FYNNEI. The length of the CDR3 is 13 residues. The CDR3 sequence: CSFSSKGTDTQYF. Written as DNA, the CDR3 is TGCTCCTTCAGTAGCAAGGGCACAGATACGCAGTATTTT.

Only a few counts were recorded for this clone. The genes are TRBV6-5 and TRBJ2-7, with unresolved D. The CDR3 length is 12 residues. The ends were cut back, 8 bases at V and 2 bases at J, with 10 bases in the middle. The V gene's germline CDR1 is MNHEY and CDR2 SVGAGI. The CDR3 is CASRSVPYEQYF. CDR3 sequence (DNA): TGTGCCAGCCGCTCAGTCCCCTACGAGCAGTACTTC.

This sequence joins TRBV28 and TRBJ1-6, with D unclear. The V end was cut by 2 bases, the J end by 6 bases, with 11 bases between. This CDR3 comprises 15 residues. Germline V gives CDR1 MDHEN, CDR2 SYDVKM. The CDR3 DNA is TGTGCCAGCAGTTTAGCGGGCAGGCGTAATTCACCCCTCCACTTT. It codes for CASSLAGRRNSPLHF.

The chain has TRBV7-2 and TRBJ2-7, with unresolved D. In germline, CDR1 is SGHTA, CDR2 FQGNSA. V was cut by 2 bases and J by 4 bases, with 9 bases left in between. CDR3 length: 13 residues. For the CDR3, the DNA is TGTGCCAGCAGCTTACTAGGGAAGTACGAGCAGTACTTC. This codes for CASSLLGKYEQYF. Combining the CDR3 with reference TRBV7-2 and TRBJ2-7 gives the whole variable domain GAGVSQSPSNKVTEKGKDVELRCDPISGHTALYWYRQSLGQGLEFLIYFQGNSAPDKSGLPSDRFSAERTGGSVSTLTIQRTQQEDSAVYLCASSLLGKYEQYFGPGTRLTVT.

The V and J genes are TRBV30 and TRBJ2-5; 9 bases line up with TRBD2. CDR1 and CDR2 from the germline V gene are GTSNPN and SVGIG (reference sequence). CDR3 length: 13 residues. Losses at the gene ends were 7 bases for V and 3 bases for J; bases not matched to a gene: 6. CDR3 nucleotide sequence: TGTGCCTCGAAGACTAGCGGAAAAGAGACCCAGTACTTC. It encodes CASKTSGKETQYF.

The chain joins TRBV29-1 to TRBJ2-7; the D gene is possibly TRBD2 (6 bases). Germline CDR1 and CDR2: SQVTM and ANQGSEA. CDR3 length: 11 amino acids. The V and J ends lost 4 bases and 7 bases respectively, with 11 bases between them. CDR3 protein: CSVGSLAEQYF. Here the CDR3 DNA reads TGCAGCGTTGGTTCCCTAGCGGAGCAGTACTTC.

The V and J genes are TRBV5-4 and TRBJ2-1; 8 nucleotides align to TRBD2. CDR3 length: 15 amino acids. The junction had 5 bases not matched to a gene; V was cut back by 0 bases and J by 6 bases. Germline-derived CDR1 and CDR2 are SGHNT and YYREEE (reference sequence). CDR3 protein: CASSLGLALGNEQFF. The DNA of the CDR3 is TGTGCCAGCAGCTTGGGACTAGCGTTGGGCAATGAGCAGTTCTTC.

CDR3: CASSYIRDTDTQYF. For the CDR3, the DNA is TGTGCCAGCAGTTACATACGGGACACAGATACGCAGTATTTT. The chain uses TRBV6-5 and TRBJ2-3; D possibly corresponds to TRBD2 (5 bases). V lost 2 bases and J 2 bases, leaving 8 bases between the germline ends. CDR1 MNHEY and CDR2 SVGAGI come from the germline V gene. This CDR3 is 14 amino acids long.

V usage is TRBV19 and J usage is TRBJ1-5, with 8 bases matching TRBD1. The junction had 17 bases not matched to a gene; V was cut back by 5 bases and J by 8 bases. This CDR3 has 17 amino acids. Germline values: CDR1 LNHDA, CDR2 SQIVND (reference sequence). CDR3 coding DNA: TGTGCCAGTAGTGGGCGACAGGGGATCTCACCATGGGAGCCCCAGCATTTT. Protein sequence: CASSGRQGISPWEPQHF. Full variable domain (remainder filled in from reference TRBV19 and TRBJ1-5): DGGITQSPKYLFRKEGQNVTLSCEQNLNHDAMYWYRQDPGQGLRLIYYSQIVNDFQKGDIAEGYSVSREKKESFPLTVTSAQKNPTAFYLCASSGRQGISPWEPQHFGDGTRLSIL.

This clone was counted a few times. This chain connects TRBV24-1 to TRBJ2-3, with 14 positions matching TRBD2. The germline V gene encodes CDR1 KGHDR and CDR2 SFDVKD. The V segment lost 5 bases and the J segment 2 bases; nucleotides outside the gene matches: 17. This CDR3 comprises 21 residues. For the CDR3, the DNA is TGTGCCACCAGTGCCCTCCCCCCCGGGACTAGCGGGAGACTGATCACAGATACGCAGTATTTT. Translation: CATSALPPGTSGRLITDTQYF.

The chain employs TRBV7-8 and TRBJ1-4, with 10 bases aligning to TRBD1. Germline CDR1 reads SGHVS; CDR2 reads FQNEAQ. V lost 2 bases, J lost 6 bases, and 9 bases stayed unmatched. This CDR3 is built from 17 residues. CDR3 loop: CASSLLSGGQGYEKLFF. The CDR3 nucleotides are TGTGCCAGCAGCTTATTATCGGGGGGACAGGGGTATGAAAAACTGTTTTTT.

The CDR3 protein is CASSQERLGLSPLHF. CDR3 nucleotides: TGTGCCAGCAGCCAAGAAAGACTGGGATTGTCACCCCTCCACTTT. The chain combines TRBV3-1 (or the pseudogene TRBV3-2) with TRBJ1-6; D remains unclear. The CDR3 spans 15 residues. Germline CDR1 is LGHDT and CDR2 is YNNKEL (reference sequence). V dropped 0 bases and J dropped 10 bases, with 13 bases sitting between them.